Below are 4 T cell receptor beta chains sequenced from a single sample in a study of tumor T cells in aggressive B-cell lymphoma (dated by TCRdb to 2017 to 2019). The method behind the library was the immunoSEQ multiplex PCR assay. What TCRdb holds here is the immuneACCESS table cut down to in-frame rearrangements. Part of the clones is not present; checked against another copy, under half of the missing clones reflect an unresolved V gene, and the others are unexplained. This sample gives 6,600 or so clones in total; roughly 87% of them show up just once. The ten largest clones represent 3.1% of the sample. The sequencing sample was made of tumor tissue. Receptors originate from an adult with diffuse large B cell lymphoma. Some clones in this sample may be carry-over from other donors' samples.

The chain recombines TRBV25-1 with TRBJ2-1, with 11 bases fitting TRBD2. Germline V gives CDR1 MGHDK, CDR2 SYGVNS. The V segment lost 8 bases and the J segment 4 bases; nucleotides outside the gene matches: 7. This CDR3 has 15 amino acids. For the CDR3, the DNA is TGTGCCAGCCGACGGACTAGCGGGCCATACAATGAGCAGTTCTTC. Translating gives CASRRTSGPYNEQFF.

The chain recombines TRBV30 with TRBJ1-2, with a possible D match to TRBD1 (6 bases). Germline V gene data show CDR1 as GTSNPN and CDR2 as SVGIG (reference sequence). The CDR3 spans 18 residues. V was cut by 3 bases and J by 0 bases, with 23 bases left in between. The CDR3 bases are TGTGCCTGGAGACCTATGGGGGGGCGCGGGAAGTCTAACTATGGCTACACCTTC. This encodes CAWRPMGGRGKSNYGYTF.

This rearrangement joins TRBV6-5 to TRBJ1-5; TRBD1 matches 8 bases. Germline V lookup: CDR1 MNHEY, CDR2 SVGAGI. V trimming: 9 bases; J trimming: 7 bases; junction bases outside the gene matches: 11. The CDR3 spans 14 residues. CDR3 DNA sequence: TGTGCCAGTGGAGACAGGGGTCTATTCCAGCCCCAGCATTTT. Protein sequence: CASGDRGLFQPQHF.

J is TRBJ1-4 and V is TRBV27; 10 nucleotides align to TRBD1. The CDR3 runs 14 residues. Trimming took 5 bases from V and 7 from J; bases not matched to a gene: 4. The germline CDR1 and CDR2 sequences are MNHEY and SMNVEV (reference sequence). This CDR3 is CASSRTGGGEKLFF. In DNA, the CDR3 is TGTGCCAGCAGTAGGACAGGGGGTGGTGAAAAACTGTTTTTT. Using reference TRBV27 and TRBJ1-4 for the parts outside the CDR3, the full variable domain is EAQVTQNPRYLITVTGKKLTVTCSQNMNHEYMSWYRQDPGLGLRQIYYSMNVEVTDKGDVPEGYKVSRKEKRNFPLILESPSPNQTSLYFCASSRTGGGEKLFFGSGTQLSVL.